These 11 T cell receptor beta chains originate from one sample sequenced in a study of cytomegalovirus exposure and HLA in healthy donors. Vbeta (60) and Jbeta (13) primers were used in the PCR. Clones were read by immunoSEQ multiplex PCR, and TCRdb kept only the in-frame ones, dropping some. Of some 180,000 clones in the sample, around three quarters were seen once. Sequencing was performed on PBMCs. These receptors were obtained from a young man in good health and CMV-seronegative.

DNA of the CDR3: TGTGCCAGCAGCGTAGTCGGATTGGGTAGCGGGAGTTCAGATACGCAGTATTTT. It specifies CASSVVGLGSGSSDTQYF. The chain uses TRBV9 and TRBJ2-3; 9 bases fit TRBD2. Germline CDR1 SGDLS, CDR2 YYNGEE. There are 18 residues in the CDR3. Trimming took 0 bases from V and 4 from J; bases not matched to a gene: 12. Together with reference TRBV9 and TRBJ2-3, the CDR3 gives the full variable domain: DSGVTQTPKHLITATGQRVTLRCSPRSGDLSVYWYQQSLDQGLQFLIQYYNGEERAKGNILERFSAQQFPDLHSELNLSSLELGDSALYFCASSVVGLGSGSSDTQYFGPGTRLTVL.

This clone was counted a single time. The V and J genes are TRBV11-2 and TRBJ2-7, with 10 bases identical to TRBD2. The J segment lost 3 bases and the V segment lost 0 bases, leaving 8 bases of the junction unmatched. The length of the CDR3 is 17 residues. Germline V CDR1 and CDR2: SGHAT, FQNNGV. CDR3 sequence (DNA): TGTGCCAGCAGCTTAGATCCACATCGGACTAGCGGCTACGAGCAGTACTTC. Its protein is CASSLDPHRTSGYEQYF.

The genes are TRBV10-1 and TRBJ2-7; D is possibly TRBD1 (5 bases). Germline values: CDR1 WNHNN, CDR2 SYGVQD (reference sequence). This CDR3 has 17 amino acids. Trimming cost V 4 bases and J 2 bases, with 21 bases left between them. CDR3 protein: CASSAPPLKGDAYEQYF. In nucleotides, the CDR3 is TGCGCCAGCAGTGCCCCCCCTCTTAAAGGGGATGCCTACGAGCAGTACTTC.

This chain links TRBV18 with TRBJ1-1, with D possibly being TRBD1 (6 bases). Germline V lookup: CDR1 KGHSH, CDR2 LQKENI. The CDR3 contains 14 residues. Trimming stripped 3 bases from V and 4 bases from J, with 12 bases between. CDR3 region: CASSPARGGTEAFF. The CDR3 DNA sequence: TGTGCCAGCTCACCGGCGAGGGGGGGCACTGAAGCTTTCTTT.

The V gene is TRBV5-4, the J gene TRBJ2-3; 15 bases agree with TRBD2. The CDR3 extends over 18 amino acids. Trimming removed 3 bases from V and 0 bases from J; junction bases left unmatched: 5. Looked up from germline, CDR1 is SGHNT and CDR2 is YYREEE (reference sequence). The CDR3 is CASSSGLAGGWSTDTQYF. The CDR3 DNA follows: TGTGCCAGCAGCTCGGGACTAGCGGGAGGTTGGAGCACAGATACGCAGTATTTT.

The V call is TRBV28, the J call TRBJ2-1; 10 bases are shared with TRBD2. V trimming: 1 base; J trimming: 7 bases; junction bases outside the gene matches: 19. Germline V gene lookup returns CDR1 MDHEN and CDR2 SYDVKM. This CDR3 is built from 20 residues. The CDR3 DNA is TGTGCCAGCAGTTTATTCGACAGTCAAATACTAGCGGGACGAAGAAATGAGCAGTTCTTC. Its protein is CASSLFDSQILAGRRNEQFF.

The V call is TRBV5-1, the J call TRBJ2-2; tentative D call: TRBD2 (6 bases). V lost 4 bases to trimming and J lost 3 bases, with 16 bases between them. The CDR3 covers 16 residues. CDR1 and CDR2 (germline): SGHRS, YFSETQ. For the CDR3, the DNA is TGCGCCAGCAGCAGGGAGGCTAACTGGGACACCGGGGAGCTGTTTTTT. It encodes CASSREANWDTGELFF.

The genes are TRBV28 and TRBJ2-2; possibly TRBD1 for D (6 bases). The germline CDR1 and CDR2 sequences are MDHEN and SYDVKM. V was clipped by 5 bases and J by 3 bases, with 10 bases between them. CDR3 size: 14 residues. The CDR3 loop reads CASSRQVYTGELFF. In nucleotides, the CDR3 is TGTGCCAGCAGTAGACAGGTTTACACCGGGGAGCTGTTTTTT.

The chain is built from TRBV18 and TRBJ2-7; 11 positions match TRBD1. In germline, CDR1 is KGHSH, CDR2 LQKENI. This CDR3 comprises 15 residues. V dropped 4 bases and J dropped 6; count of bases not matched to a gene: 8. Here the CDR3 reads CASSQPGQGDFEQYF. CDR3 bases: TGTGCCAGCTCACAACCGGGACAGGGGGATTTCGAGCAGTACTTC.

V and J are TRBV19 and TRBJ1-5; the match to TRBD1 covers 11 bases. Germline-derived CDR1 and CDR2 are LNHDA and SQIVND (reference sequence). CDR3 size: 16 residues. V shed 6 bases, J shed 5 bases, and the junction held 9 bases outside the gene matches. The CDR3 DNA sequence: TGTGCCAGTAGCGTATCGGACAGGGGGCTATATCAGCCCCAGCATTTT. The encoded protein is CASSVSDRGLYQPQHF. The full variable domain, with the rest looked up from reference TRBV19 and TRBJ1-5, is DGGITQSPKYLFRKEGQNVTLSCEQNLNHDAMYWYRQDPGQGLRLIYYSQIVNDFQKGDIAEGYSVSREKKESFPLTVTSAQKNPTAFYLCASSVSDRGLYQPQHFGDGTRLSIL.

The chain links TRBV19 to TRBJ2-7, with D possibly being TRBD2 (6 bases). The CDR3 runs 14 residues. CDR1 LNHDA and CDR2 SQIVND come from the germline V gene (reference sequence). The V end lost 2 bases, the J end lost 0 bases, and 8 bases lay between the germline ends. Here the CDR3 reads CASSIFSGSYEQYF. CDR3 DNA: TGTGCCAGTAGTATATTTAGCGGCTCCTACGAGCAGTACTTC.